Following are 17 T cell receptor beta chains from one sample sequenced in a study of blood T cells in healthy people across ages. Primed by a sample-barcoded 5' primer and a J-beta primer mix, a second PCR proceeded for 7 to 11 cycles. Each CDR3 protein is one row after TCRdb ran MiXCR on the 5' RACE reads. The sample comprises some 1.6 million distinct CDR3 sequences, roughly 32% of which are singletons, and about 11% rests with the top ten. The sample taken for sequencing was blood. These receptor sequences come from a woman in her 30s in good health.

This clonotype was seen a few times. The chain recombines TRBV10-3 with TRBJ2-5; D is possibly TRBD2 (5 bases). This CDR3 region has 14 residues. Germline CDR1 ENHRY, CDR2 SYGVKD. The V end lost 0 bases, the J end lost 5 bases, and 10 bases lay between the germline ends. The CDR3 here is CAISESGSVETQYF. CDR3 bases: TGTGCCATCAGTGAGTCGGGGAGCGTGGAGACCCAGTACTTC.

This sequence joins TRBV28 and TRBJ2-5, with D hard to call. The CDR3 runs 15 residues. Germline CDR1 is MDHEN and CDR2 is SYDVKM. Trimming left V 1 base short and J 2 bases short, with 11 bases between. The CDR3 region is CASSLYRAGQETQYF. The CDR3, as DNA: TGTGCCAGCAGTTTATATAGGGCAGGACAAGAGACCCAGTACTTC.

This clonotype was picked up a small number of times. The rearrangement uses TRBV7-9 and TRBJ1-2, with 10 bases identical to TRBD1. CDR1 is SEHNR and CDR2 is FQNEAQ in the germline V gene (reference sequence). The CDR3 sequence is 15 residues long. The junction had 7 bases not matched to a gene; V was cut back by 2 bases and J by 7 bases. The CDR3 bases are TGTGCCAGCAGCTTACCCCGGGACAGGGGTATTGGCTACACCTTC. The encoded protein is CASSLPRDRGIGYTF.

The CDR3 reads CASGLGGQGVSGYTF. The CDR3 DNA follows: TGTGCCAGCGGCCTTGGGGGACAGGGGGTATCTGGCTACACCTTC. The chain couples TRBV5-4 to TRBJ1-2; 11 bases map to TRBD1. The CDR3 is 15 residues long. CDR1 and CDR2 from the germline V gene are SGHNT and YYREEE (reference sequence). Trimming cost V 7 bases and J 7 bases; bases outside gene matches: 12.

This clonotype was counted a few times. The J gene is TRBJ2-3, the V gene TRBV4-1; 13 bases are a match to TRBD2. The CDR3 runs to 16 residues. V shed 1 base, J shed 7 bases, and the junction held 5 bases outside the gene matches. CDR1 and CDR2 from the germline V gene are MGHRA and YSYEKL. This chain's CDR3 is CASSQGTSGRGHTQYF. In nucleotides, the CDR3 is TGCGCCAGCAGCCAAGGGACTAGCGGGAGAGGCCATACGCAGTATTTT.

The chain has TRBV29-1 and TRBJ2-1; TRBD1 aligns across 9 bases. CDR1 SQVTM and CDR2 ANQGSEA come from the germline V gene. J gave up 9 bases and V 3 bases, and 9 bases lay outside the gene matches. This CDR3 region has 14 residues. As DNA, the CDR3 is TGCAGCGTTGATAGGGACAGGGATTGTGGTGAGCAGTTCTTC. This codes for CSVDRDRDCGEQFF.

This clonotype came up a few times. The chain uses TRBV20-1 and TRBJ2-3; D assignment may be TRBD1 or TRBD2 (5 bases each). V gave up 1 base and J gave up 4 bases, with 18 bases separating them. The germline V gene encodes CDR1 DFQATT and CDR2 SNEGSKA (reference sequence). The CDR3 extends over 16 amino acids. CDR3 amino acids: CSARVRLARGSDTQYF. CDR3 DNA sequence: TGCAGTGCTAGAGTTCGTCTAGCAAGGGGATCAGATACGCAGTATTTT.

A word on this clonotype: A read error may produce the germline difference seen at one junction end. The rearrangement uses TRBV11-2 and TRBJ2-3, with TRBD2 identical over 8 bases. CDR1 SGHAT and CDR2 FQNNGV come from the germline V gene. The CDR3 consists of 17 residues. The chain's CDR3 is CASSLNLSGGSTDAQYF. CDR3 sequence (DNA): TGTGCCAGCAGCTTAAATTTAAGCGGGGGTAGCACAGATGCGCAGTATTTT.

As for this clonotype: A read error may be the cause here, since a much bigger clone is one base away. The chain links TRBV5-1 to TRBJ2-7, with D perhaps matching TRBD1 or TRBD2 (5 bases each). The V end was cut by 6 bases, the J end by 2 bases, with 15 bases between. Per the germline V gene, CDR1 is SGHRS and CDR2 is YFSETQ. The CDR3 runs 14 residues. CDR3 sequence reads: CASILRDHPYEQYV. CDR3 DNA: TGCGCCAGCATTCTTCGGGACCATCCCTACGAGCAGTACGTC.

This clonotype was recorded a few times. An end of the junction differs from the germline gene, which may be a read error. V usage is TRBV5-1 and J usage is TRBJ2-2; maybe TRBD1 (6 bases). The CDR3 covers 14 residues. Per the germline V gene, CDR1 is SGHRS and CDR2 is YFSETQ. CDR3 DNA sequence: TGTGCCAGCAGCCTGGACAGCTACACCGGGGAGCTGTTTTTT. It codes for CASSLDSYTGELFF. The full variable domain, with the rest looked up from reference TRBV5-1 and TRBJ2-2, is KAGVTQTPRYLIKTRGQQVTLSCSPISGHRSVSWYQQTPGQGLQFLFEYFSETQRNKGNFPGRFSGRQFSNSRSEMNVSTLELGDSALYLCASSLDSYTGELFFGEGSRLTVL.

V is TRBV27 and J is TRBJ2-1; D assignment may be TRBD1 or TRBD2 (5 bases each). From germline, CDR1 is MNHEY and CDR2 SMNVEV (reference sequence). This CDR3 has 13 amino acids. Deletions cut 3 bases from V and 7 bases from J, with 10 bases between. CDR3 nucleotide sequence: TGTGCCAGCAGTTTCGGGACGATAAATGAGCAGTTCTTC. The encoded protein is CASSFGTINEQFF.

The chain has TRBV29-1 and TRBJ1-1; 8 nucleotides match TRBD1. The CDR3 consists of 15 residues. V shed 6 bases, J shed 3 bases, and the junction held 12 bases outside the gene matches. CDR1 and CDR2 from the germline V gene are SQVTM and ANQGSEA. The CDR3 region is CSVRQGNLGDTEAFF. The CDR3, as DNA: TGCAGCGTCAGACAGGGGAATCTGGGGGACACTGAAGCTTTCTTT.

This clonotype was seen ten or more times. This chain connects TRBV5-1 to TRBJ2-3; TRBD2 matches 7 bases. The J segment lost 4 bases and the V segment lost 0 bases, leaving 5 bases of the junction unmatched. The CDR3 runs to 15 residues. Germline values: CDR1 SGHRS, CDR2 YFSETQ. The DNA for the CDR3 is TGCGCCAGCAGCTTGGAAAGCGGGGTAGCAGATACGCAGTATTTT. Translated: CASSLESGVADTQYF.

V usage is TRBV28 and J usage is TRBJ2-7; possibly TRBD1 for D (9 bases). This CDR3 comprises 14 residues. CDR1 is MDHEN and CDR2 is SYDVKM in the germline V gene. The V and J ends lost 6 bases and 5 bases respectively, with 17 bases between them. The CDR3 here is CASRGTGRGDEQYF. For the CDR3, the DNA is TGTGCCAGCAGGGGGACAGGGCGGGGGGACGAGCAGTACTTC.

The sample holds a few counts of this clonotype. This chain joins TRBV10-3 and TRBJ2-1; possible D gene TRBD2, 5 bases. Per the germline V gene, CDR1 is ENHRY and CDR2 is SYGVKD. The CDR3 loop spans 18 amino acids. Trimming pared 3 bases from V and 0 bases from J, leaving 18 bases between. CDR3 sequence reads: CAISDSDLATSSYNEQFF. For the CDR3, the DNA is TGTGCCATCAGTGACTCTGACCTAGCAACCAGCTCCTACAATGAGCAGTTCTTC.

The chain couples TRBV10-3 to TRBJ1-1, with D unclear. CDR1 and CDR2 (germline): ENHRY, SYGVKD. This CDR3 is built from 11 residues. The V end lost 3 bases, the J end lost 4 bases, and 3 bases lay between the germline ends. Here the CDR3 DNA reads TGTGCCATCAGTGATGGCACTGAAGCTTTCTTT. This sequence encodes CAISDGTEAFF.

This clonotype has just one count. The chain employs TRBV25-1 and TRBJ1-2; D unclear. V was clipped by 3 bases and J by 8 bases, with 10 bases between them. Looked up from germline, CDR1 is MGHDK and CDR2 is SYGVNS. The CDR3 consists of 12 residues. The CDR3 coding sequence is TGTGCCAGCAGTGAGGACTGGATGGGCTACACCTTC. Protein: CASSEDWMGYTF.